This TCR beta chain was sequenced for a study of glioma-infiltrating T cells after dendritic cell vaccination. The CDR3 sequence is 15 residues long. The V gene lost 2 bases and the J gene lost 3 bases, with 10 bases spanning the gap. CDR1 is MNHNS, CDR2 SASEGT, per germline. Fresh-frozen tumor tissue and more than two years of survival data were available for all. Up to about 2 ug genomic DNA was used for TCRB CDR3 amplification. Sequenced by immunoSEQ multiplex PCR; TCRdb stores in-frame clones only, minus some. This table holds 60,000 to 70,000 clones, 80% to 85% found once. The chain employs TRBV6-1 and TRBJ2-2; perhaps TRBD2 as D (6 bases). The sequence derives from a human donor with glioblastoma. This material consisted of blood, taken before dendritic cell vaccination. The CDR3 bases are TGTGCCAGCAGTGAACAGGGACTTTACACCGGGGAGCTGTTTTTT. Its protein product is CASSEQGLYTGELFF.